Each of the 5 T cell receptor beta chains below was sequenced from the same sample in a study of graft-versus-host responses after intestinal transplantation. These receptors' antigens are unknown. Sequencing used immunoSEQ multiplex PCR; TCRdb keeps in-frame clones, though not all of them. Found here are 90,000 to 150,000 clones, 85% to 95% of them singletons; the top ten hold roughly 0.11%. The source material was unstimulated CD4+ T cells sorted from spleen or lymph node cells, sampled before intestinal transplant. Receptor source: a human donor who received an intestinal transplant.

The chain uses TRBV28 and TRBJ1-2; D remains unclear. Germline V lookup: CDR1 MDHEN, CDR2 SYDVKM. CDR3 length: 13 residues. Trimming left V 6 bases short and J 4 bases short, with 12 bases between. CDR3 protein: CASRPAVVYGYTF. The CDR3 region has the DNA TGTGCCAGCAGGCCAGCGGTAGTCTATGGCTACACCTTC.

V usage is TRBV6-5 and J usage is TRBJ2-7, with a weak D call TRBD1 (5 bases). V lost 0 bases and J 6 bases, leaving 15 bases between the germline ends. Germline assignment: CDR1 MNHEY and CDR2 SVGAGI. There are 15 residues in the CDR3. CDR3 DNA: TGTGCCAGCAGTTACTCGGGCCGGAATCAGGGCGAGCAGTACTTC. It yields the protein CASSYSGRNQGEQYF.

This chain uses TRBV19 with TRBJ2-3, with 8 bases aligning to TRBD2. Germline V lookup: CDR1 LNHDA, CDR2 SQIVND (reference sequence). CDR3 length equals 16 residues. Losses at the gene ends were 6 bases for V and 7 bases for J; bases not matched to a gene: 15. Written as DNA, the CDR3 is TGTGCCAGTAGAGGTCGAAGCGGGAGATGGGGGAATACGCAGTATTTT. Amino acid sequence: CASRGRSGRWGNTQYF.

The chain combines TRBV28 with TRBJ1-5; 7 nucleotides agree with TRBD1. The CDR3 runs 15 residues. The germline V gene has CDR1 MDHEN and CDR2 SYDVKM. The V gene end was trimmed by 6 bases and the J gene end by 0 bases; junction bases not matched to a gene: 5. The CDR3 region has the DNA TGTGCCAGCAGAAACACAGGGGTTAGCAATCAGCCCCAGCATTTT. This codes for CASRNTGVSNQPQHF. Filled out from reference TRBV28 and TRBJ1-5, the complete variable domain reads DVKVTQSSRYLVKRTGEKVFLECVQDMDHENMFWYRQDPGLGLRLIYFSYDVKMKEKGDIPEGYSVSREKKERFSLILESASTNQTSMYLCASRNTGVSNQPQHFGDGTRLSIL.

This clone was recorded only once. This chain joins TRBV30 and TRBJ2-7; possibly TRBD2 for D (6 bases). The germline V gene has CDR1 GTSNPN and CDR2 SVGIG (reference sequence). Trimming removed 0 bases from V and 7 bases from J, with 19 bases in between. The CDR3 sequence is 15 residues long. As DNA, the CDR3 is TGTGCCTGGAGTGTACAGAGCGGGCGAGCGAGGGAGCAGTACTTC. Translation: CAWSVQSGRAREQYF.